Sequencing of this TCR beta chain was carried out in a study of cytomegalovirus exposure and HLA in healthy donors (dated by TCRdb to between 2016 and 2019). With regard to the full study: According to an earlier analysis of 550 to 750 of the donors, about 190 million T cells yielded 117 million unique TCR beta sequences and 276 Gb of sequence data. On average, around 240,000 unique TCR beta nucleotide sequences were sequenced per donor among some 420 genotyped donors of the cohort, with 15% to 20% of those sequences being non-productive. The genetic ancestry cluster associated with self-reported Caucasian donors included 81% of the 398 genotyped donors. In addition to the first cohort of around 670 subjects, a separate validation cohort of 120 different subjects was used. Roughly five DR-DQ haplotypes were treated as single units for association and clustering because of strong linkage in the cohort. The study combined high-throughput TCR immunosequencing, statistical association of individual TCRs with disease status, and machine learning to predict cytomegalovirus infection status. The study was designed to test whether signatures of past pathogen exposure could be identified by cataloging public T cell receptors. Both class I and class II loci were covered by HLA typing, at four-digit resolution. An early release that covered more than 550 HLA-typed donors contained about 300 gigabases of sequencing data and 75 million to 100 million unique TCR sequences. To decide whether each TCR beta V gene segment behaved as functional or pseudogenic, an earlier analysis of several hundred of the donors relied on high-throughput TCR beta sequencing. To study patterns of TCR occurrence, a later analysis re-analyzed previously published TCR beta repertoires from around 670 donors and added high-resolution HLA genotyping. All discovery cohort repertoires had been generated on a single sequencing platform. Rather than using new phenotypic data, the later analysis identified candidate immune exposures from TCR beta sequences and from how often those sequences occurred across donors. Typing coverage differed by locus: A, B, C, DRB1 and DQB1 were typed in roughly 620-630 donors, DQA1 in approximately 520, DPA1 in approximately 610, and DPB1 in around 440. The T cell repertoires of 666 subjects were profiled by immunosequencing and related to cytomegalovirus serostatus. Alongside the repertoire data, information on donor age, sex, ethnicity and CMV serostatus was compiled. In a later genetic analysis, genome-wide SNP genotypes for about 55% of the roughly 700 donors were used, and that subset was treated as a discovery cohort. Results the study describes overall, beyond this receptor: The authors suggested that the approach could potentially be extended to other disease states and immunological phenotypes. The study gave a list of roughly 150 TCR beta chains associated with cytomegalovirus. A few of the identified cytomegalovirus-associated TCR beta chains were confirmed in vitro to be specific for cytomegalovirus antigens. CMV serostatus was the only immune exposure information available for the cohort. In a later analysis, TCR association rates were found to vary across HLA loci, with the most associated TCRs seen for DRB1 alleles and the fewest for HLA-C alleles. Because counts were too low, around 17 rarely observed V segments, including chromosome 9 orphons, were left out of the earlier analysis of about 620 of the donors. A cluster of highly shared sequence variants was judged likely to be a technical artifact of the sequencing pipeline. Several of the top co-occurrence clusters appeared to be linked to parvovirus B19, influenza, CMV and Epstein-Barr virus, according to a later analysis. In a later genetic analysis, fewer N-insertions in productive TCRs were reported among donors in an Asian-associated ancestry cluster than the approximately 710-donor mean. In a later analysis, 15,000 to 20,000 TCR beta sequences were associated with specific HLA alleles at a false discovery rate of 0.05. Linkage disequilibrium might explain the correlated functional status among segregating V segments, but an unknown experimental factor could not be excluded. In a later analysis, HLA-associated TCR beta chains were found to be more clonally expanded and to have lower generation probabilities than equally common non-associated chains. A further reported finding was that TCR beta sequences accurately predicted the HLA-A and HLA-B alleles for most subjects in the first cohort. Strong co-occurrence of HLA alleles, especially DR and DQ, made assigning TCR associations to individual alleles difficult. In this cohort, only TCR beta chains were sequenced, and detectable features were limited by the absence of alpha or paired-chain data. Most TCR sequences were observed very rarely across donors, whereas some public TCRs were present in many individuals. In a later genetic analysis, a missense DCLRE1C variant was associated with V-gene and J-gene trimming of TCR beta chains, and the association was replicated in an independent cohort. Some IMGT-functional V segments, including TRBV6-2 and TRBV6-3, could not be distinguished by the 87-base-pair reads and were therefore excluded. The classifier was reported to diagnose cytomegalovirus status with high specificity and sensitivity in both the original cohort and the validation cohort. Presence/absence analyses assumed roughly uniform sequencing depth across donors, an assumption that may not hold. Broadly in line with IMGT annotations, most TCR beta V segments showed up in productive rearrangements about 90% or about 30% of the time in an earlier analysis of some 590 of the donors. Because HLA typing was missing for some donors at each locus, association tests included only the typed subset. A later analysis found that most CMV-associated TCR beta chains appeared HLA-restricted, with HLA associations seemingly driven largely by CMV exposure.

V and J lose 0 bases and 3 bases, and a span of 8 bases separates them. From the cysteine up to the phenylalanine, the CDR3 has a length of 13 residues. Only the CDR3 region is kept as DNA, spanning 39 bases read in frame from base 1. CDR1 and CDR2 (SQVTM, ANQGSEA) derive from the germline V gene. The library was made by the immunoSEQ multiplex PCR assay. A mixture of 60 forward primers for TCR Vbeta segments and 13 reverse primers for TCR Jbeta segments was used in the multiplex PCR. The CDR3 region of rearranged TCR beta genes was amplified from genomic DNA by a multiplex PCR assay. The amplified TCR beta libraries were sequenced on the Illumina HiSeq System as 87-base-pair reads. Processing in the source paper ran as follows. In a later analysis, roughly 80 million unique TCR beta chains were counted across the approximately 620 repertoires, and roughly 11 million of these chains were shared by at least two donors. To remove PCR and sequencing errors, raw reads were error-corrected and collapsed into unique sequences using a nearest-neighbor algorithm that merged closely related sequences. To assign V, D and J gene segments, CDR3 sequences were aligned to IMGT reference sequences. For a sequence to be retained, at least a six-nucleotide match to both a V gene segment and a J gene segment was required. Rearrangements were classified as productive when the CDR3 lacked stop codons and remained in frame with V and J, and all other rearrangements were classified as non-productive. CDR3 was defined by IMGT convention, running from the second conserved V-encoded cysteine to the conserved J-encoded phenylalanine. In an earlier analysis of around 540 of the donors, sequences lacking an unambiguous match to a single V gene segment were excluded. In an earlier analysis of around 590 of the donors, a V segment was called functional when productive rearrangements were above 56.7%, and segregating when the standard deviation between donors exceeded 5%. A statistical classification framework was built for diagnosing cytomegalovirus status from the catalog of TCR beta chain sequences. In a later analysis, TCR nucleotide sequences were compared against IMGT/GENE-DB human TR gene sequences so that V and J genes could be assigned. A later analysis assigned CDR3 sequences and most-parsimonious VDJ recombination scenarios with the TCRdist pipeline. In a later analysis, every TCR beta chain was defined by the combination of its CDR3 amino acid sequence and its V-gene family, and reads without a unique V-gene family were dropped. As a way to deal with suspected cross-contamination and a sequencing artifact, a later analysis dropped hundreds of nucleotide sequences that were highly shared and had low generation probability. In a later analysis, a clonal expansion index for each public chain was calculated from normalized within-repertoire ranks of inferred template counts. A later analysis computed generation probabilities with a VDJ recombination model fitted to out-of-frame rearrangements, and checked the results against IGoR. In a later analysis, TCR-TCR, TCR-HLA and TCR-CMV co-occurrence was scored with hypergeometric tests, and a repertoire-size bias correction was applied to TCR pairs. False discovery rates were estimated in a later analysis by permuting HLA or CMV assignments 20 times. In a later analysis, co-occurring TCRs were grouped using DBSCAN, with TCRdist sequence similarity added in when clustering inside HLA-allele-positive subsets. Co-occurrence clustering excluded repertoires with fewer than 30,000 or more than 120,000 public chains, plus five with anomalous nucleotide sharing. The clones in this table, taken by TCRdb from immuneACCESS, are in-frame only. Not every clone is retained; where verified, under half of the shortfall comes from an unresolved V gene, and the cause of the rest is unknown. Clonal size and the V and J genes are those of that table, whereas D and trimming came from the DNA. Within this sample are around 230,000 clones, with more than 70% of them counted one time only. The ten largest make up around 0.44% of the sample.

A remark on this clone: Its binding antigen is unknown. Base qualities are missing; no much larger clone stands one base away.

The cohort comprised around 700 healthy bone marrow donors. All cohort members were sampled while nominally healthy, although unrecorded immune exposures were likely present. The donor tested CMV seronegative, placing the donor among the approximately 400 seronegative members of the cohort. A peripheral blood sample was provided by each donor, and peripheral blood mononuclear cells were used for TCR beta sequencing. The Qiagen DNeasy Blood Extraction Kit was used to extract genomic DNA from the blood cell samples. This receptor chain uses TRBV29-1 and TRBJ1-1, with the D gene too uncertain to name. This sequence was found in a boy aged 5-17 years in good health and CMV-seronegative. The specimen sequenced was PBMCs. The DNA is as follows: TGCAGCGTTGAAGAAGGCGGATACACTGAAGCTTTCTTT. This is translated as CSVEEGGYTEAFF. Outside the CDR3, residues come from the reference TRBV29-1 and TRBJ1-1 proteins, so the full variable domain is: SAVISQKPSRDICQRGTSLTIQCQVDSQVTMMFWYRQQPGQSLTLIATANQGSEATYESGFVIDKFPISRPNLTFSTLTVSNMSPEDSSIYLCSVEEGGYTEAFFGQGTRLTVV.